This TCR beta chain was recorded in a study of a mutant IDH1 vaccine in newly diagnosed glioma. About the research overall: Patients were started on vaccination 4-6 weeks after radiotherapy alone, or with temozolomide cycles. Treated patients were approximately 62% male, approximately 38% female, mean age 40.4 years. Broader study findings: Apparently, pseudoprogression bore no relation to changes among the top peripheral T cell clonotypes.

Documented time point: week 35, safety follow-up. All doses held 300 ug of mutant IDH1 20-mer peptide, with topical imiquimod. Produced via immunoSEQ multiplex PCR; TCRdb's table is partial and in-frame only. Of around 44,000 clones in the sample, more than 65% are singletons; the top ten hold approximately 6.3%. Germline assignment: CDR1 WNHNN and CDR2 SYGVQD (reference sequence). The ends lost 6 bases at V and 4 bases at J; junction bases unmatched: 7. CDR3 length: 14 amino acids. A word on this clone: Its antigen is undetermined.

The sequencing used PBMCs, collected from a glioma patient whose treatment included an IDH1 peptide vaccine. This receptor was taken from a man in his forties or fifties with glioma. V and J are TRBV10-1 and TRBJ2-3, with TRBD2 identical over 7 bases. In DNA form, the CDR3 reads TGCGCCAGCAGGAAGACTAGCCGGTCAGATACGCAGTATTTT. This encodes CASRKTSRSDTQYF.